The 17 T cell receptor beta chains below come from one sample, sequenced in a study of CD8+ T cells in alopecia areata. Sequencing templates came from extracted RNA that was reverse transcribed into cDNA. Using immunoSEQ multiplex PCR, the repertoire was profiled, and TCRdb retains in-frame clones only, with some absent. Here the sample spans under 200,000 clones, approximately 62% being singletons. Treatment: oral pan-JAK inhibitor, 5-10 mg twice daily. The material sequenced was CD4+ T cells sorted from blood, taken at week 24, from a patient treated with tofacitinib. The origin of the receptors is a human donor with alopecia areata.

The chain uses TRBV25-1 and TRBJ1-2; 8 bases are a match to TRBD1. Germline V gene data show CDR1 as MGHDK and CDR2 as SYGVNS. The CDR3 is made up of 14 amino acids. J lost 4 bases, V lost 6 bases, and 7 bases had no gene match. In DNA, the CDR3 is TGTGCCAGCAGGAAAGGACAGGGAACCTATGGCTACACCTTC. Translation gives CASRKGQGTYGYTF.

The V and J genes are TRBV7-9 and TRBJ2-5, with TRBD2 matching over 7 bases. Germline lookup yields CDR1 SEHNR and CDR2 FQNEAQ (reference sequence). V shed 1 base and J 3 bases; nucleotides not matched to a gene: 2. This CDR3 spans 14 amino acids. The DNA for the CDR3 is TGTGCCAGCAGCTTAGAGCGGGGAAAAGAGACCCAGTACTTC. Amino acid sequence: CASSLERGKETQYF.

V gene TRBV11-3 combines with J gene TRBJ2-1; D might be TRBD2 (5 bases). V lost 7 bases and J lost 8, with 18 bases in between. This CDR3 contains 14 residues. Germline CDR1 SGHNT, CDR2 YENEEA. The CDR3 nucleotides are TGTGCCAGCAACATTAAGGTGGGAGAGTATGAGCAGTTCTTC. This encodes CASNIKVGEYEQFF. The entire variable domain, with the rest obtained from reference TRBV11-3 and TRBJ2-1, is as follows: EAGVVQSPRYKIIEKKQPVAFWCNPISGHNTLYWYLQNLGQGPELLIRYENEEAVDDSQLPKDRFSAERLKGVDSTLKIQPAELGDSAVYLCASNIKVGEYEQFFGPGTRLTVL.

The gene calls are TRBV29-1 and TRBJ1-1; D is possibly TRBD1 (5 bases). V dropped 4 bases and J dropped 3 bases, with 15 bases sitting between them. CDR1 is SQVTM and CDR2 is ANQGSEA in the germline V gene. The CDR3 totals 14 residues. The CDR3 protein is CSVVLTARDTEAFF. The CDR3 DNA reads TGCAGCGTTGTCCTGACGGCCAGGGACACTGAAGCTTTCTTT.

The genes are TRBV29-1 and TRBJ1-3; TRBD1 aligns across 9 bases. Trimming removed 6 bases from V and 1 base from J; junction bases left unmatched: 4. The CDR3 is made up of 14 amino acids. CDR1 and CDR2 (germline): SQVTM, ANQGSEA. The CDR3 nucleotides read TGCAGCGTGACCGGGACAGGGTCTGGAAACACCATATATTTT. It translates to CSVTGTGSGNTIYF. The whole variable domain, filled in from reference TRBV29-1 and TRBJ1-3, reads SAVISQKPSRDICQRGTSLTIQCQVDSQVTMMFWYRQQPGQSLTLIATANQGSEATYESGFVIDKFPISRPNLTFSTLTVSNMSPEDSSIYLCSVTGTGSGNTIYFGEGSWLTVV.

This clone has more than one count but fewer than ten. Other nucleotide sequences in the sample specify the same CDR3. Here the CDR3 reads CAWSVGPPYGYTF. In nucleotides, the CDR3 is TGTGCCTGGAGTGTAGGCCCACCTTATGGCTACACCTTC. J is TRBJ1-2 and V is TRBV30; unclear D gene. The CDR3 contains 13 residues. Per the germline V gene, CDR1 is GTSNPN and CDR2 is SVGIG (reference sequence). V dropped 0 bases and J dropped 5 bases, with 10 bases sitting between them. The full variable domain, completed using reference TRBV30 and TRBJ1-2, is SQTIHQWPATLVQPVGSPLSLECTVEGTSNPNLYWYRQAAGRGLQLLFYSVGIGQISSEVPQNLSASRPQDRQFILSSKKLLLSDSGFYLCAWSVGPPYGYTFGSGTRLTVV.

The chain joins TRBV11-3 to TRBJ1-2; 8 nucleotides match TRBD1. This CDR3 is built from 14 residues. The V gene end was trimmed by 4 bases and the J gene end by 4 bases; junction bases not matched to a gene: 5. The germline CDR1 and CDR2 sequences are SGHNT and YENEEA. The CDR3 protein is CASSSDRASYGYTF. Here the CDR3 DNA reads TGTGCCAGCAGCTCGGACAGGGCCTCCTATGGCTACACCTTC.

Only a few counts were recorded for this clone. The rearrangement uses TRBV18 and TRBJ1-6; TRBD1 agrees at 7 bases. The V and J ends lost 1 base and 10 bases, in that order; junction bases with no gene match: 7. In germline, CDR1 is KGHSH, CDR2 LQKENI. The CDR3 has 15 residues. The CDR3 nucleotides read TGTGCCAGCTCACCACAGGACAGGCCAACATCACCCCTCCACTTT. Amino acid sequence: CASSPQDRPTSPLHF.

The chain combines TRBV27 with TRBJ2-5; D may be TRBD2 (6 bases). V gave up 4 bases and J gave up 2 bases, with 14 bases separating them. Germline V gene lookup returns CDR1 MNHEY and CDR2 SMNVEV (reference sequence). The CDR3 consists of 15 residues. The CDR3 coding sequence is TGTGCCAGCAGTTCCTCATTTGGGACTCAAGAGACCCAGTACTTC. As protein: CASSSSFGTQETQYF.

This clone has only one observation. CDR3 sequence: CASSLQGGYNEQFF. CDR3 in DNA: TGTGCCAGCAGCTTACAGGGAGGGTACAATGAGCAGTTCTTC. V is TRBV7-9 and J is TRBJ2-1; 7 bases align to TRBD2. The CDR3 consists of 14 residues. Trimming at V came to 2 bases and at J to 4 bases, leaving 2 bases not matched to a gene. Germline loops: CDR1 SEHNR, CDR2 FQNEAQ (reference sequence).

This clone was observed a few times. CDR3 in amino acids: CASSQAGDIQYF. CDR3 nucleotide sequence: TGCGCCAGCAGCCAAGCGGGGGACATTCAGTACTTC. The rearrangement uses TRBV4-3 and TRBJ2-4; D might be TRBD2 (6 bases). V was pared by 1 base and J by 8 bases, with 6 bases between. This CDR3 has 12 amino acids. Germline V gene lookup returns CDR1 LGHNA and CDR2 YSLEER.

This clone was recorded only once. The chain links TRBV9 to TRBJ2-2; D gene uncertain. Germline CDR1 SGDLS, CDR2 YYNGEE. The CDR3 is 14 amino acids. V was trimmed by 0 bases and J by 6 bases, leaving 9 bases between them. The CDR3 protein is CASSVVPSAGELFF. DNA of the CDR3: TGTGCCAGCAGCGTAGTACCAAGCGCCGGGGAGCTGTTTTTT.

CDR3 DNA sequence: TGTGCTAGTGGTTTGCCTGGCGGGGGCCGGGAGACCCAGTACTTC. This translates into CASGLPGGGRETQYF. The V gene is TRBV12-5, the J gene TRBJ2-5; D perhaps matches TRBD2 (7 bases). Germline loops: CDR1 LGHNT, CDR2 FRNRAP. The V end lost 2 bases, the J end lost 5 bases, and 15 bases lay between the germline ends. The CDR3 runs to 15 residues.

The chain carries TRBV11-2 and TRBJ2-5; 9 nucleotides line up with TRBD2. The CDR3 has 16 residues. CDR1 is SGHAT, CDR2 FQNNGV, per germline. V was clipped by 0 bases and J by 6 bases; unmatched bases: 8. The CDR3 DNA follows: TGTGCCAGCAGCTTAGATGTCGGGACTAGCATAAAGACCCAGTACTTC. This sequence encodes CASSLDVGTSIKTQYF.

This clone appeared a few times. The V gene is TRBV5-1, the J gene TRBJ1-1; possible D gene TRBD1, 6 bases. The V gene's germline CDR1 is SGHRS and CDR2 YFSETQ. The CDR3 is made up of 15 amino acids. V lost 3 bases, J lost 5 bases, and 17 bases lay in between. DNA of the CDR3: TGCGCCAGCAGCTCCCGACCAGGGGAAGGGACTGAAGCTTTCTTT. Amino acids: CASSSRPGEGTEAFF.

The V call is TRBV6-1, the J call TRBJ2-7; 10 bases match TRBD2. Per the germline V gene, CDR1 is MNHNS and CDR2 is SASEGT. Trimming took 8 bases from V and 3 from J; bases not matched to a gene: 10. The length of the CDR3 is 15 residues. The CDR3 loop reads CASALGSGGYYEQYF. In nucleotides, the CDR3 is TGTGCCAGCGCCTTGGGTAGCGGGGGGTACTACGAGCAGTACTTC.

The genes are TRBV29-1 and TRBJ1-1, with 9 positions matching TRBD1. J gave up 0 bases and V 6 bases, and 2 bases lay outside the gene matches. CDR1 SQVTM and CDR2 ANQGSEA come from the germline V gene. The CDR3 has 13 amino acids. The CDR3 region has the DNA TGCAGCGTGGGACAGGGTCTGAACACTGAAGCTTTCTTT. Its translation: CSVGQGLNTEAFF.